This T cell receptor beta chain was sequenced for a study of patients and donors after allogeneic stem cell transplantation. Germline assignment: CDR1 SGHVS and CDR2 FNYEAQ. The CDR3 spans 14 residues. V shed 3 bases and J shed 7 bases, with 12 bases lying between them. Each CDR3 protein gets one entry after TCRdb re-called the RT-PCR reads with MiXCR. The sample holds about 76,000 distinct CDR3 sequences, about 26% seen once. This chain joins TRBV7-6 and TRBJ1-4; D unresolved. What was sequenced was blood, either unsorted or a sorted T cell fraction (not recorded which). This TCR came from a human donor who was either an allogeneic HSCT recipient or a stem cell or donor lymphocyte infusion donor (not recorded which). It is not recorded whose cells these are; they may come from a transplant donor. CDR3 in amino acids: CASSLFVAAEKLFF. The CDR3 bases are TGTGCCAGCAGCTTGTTCGTCGCCGCTGAAAAACTGTTTTTT.